A single sample is the source of the 17 T cell receptor beta chains below, sequenced in a study of CD8 T cells in ankylosing spondylitis. TCRdb re-called the 5' RACE reads through MiXCR, storing one row per CDR3 protein. In the table there are fewer than 550,000 distinct CDR3 sequences, 5.3% of which are singletons. General study points: A TCR beta motif of several highly homologous variants seemed to mark ankylosing spondylitis blood.

These TCRs' antigens remain unknown. Sequencing used blood, either unsorted or a sorted T cell fraction (not recorded which). The receptors come from a male donor with ankylosing spondylitis.

The sample holds many counts of this clonotype. V and J are TRBV18 and TRBJ1-1; D is possibly TRBD1 (6 bases). This CDR3 contains 12 residues. V lost 6 bases and J 4 bases, leaving 9 bases between the germline ends. Germline assignment: CDR1 KGHSH and CDR2 LQKENI. This chain's CDR3 is CASSRQVTEAFF. The CDR3 DNA reads as TGTGCCAGCTCCCGACAGGTCACTGAAGCTTTCTTT.

This clonotype was counted at least ten times. This chain uses TRBV5-1 with TRBJ2-7; no clear D. The CDR3 loop spans 14 amino acids. Germline CDR1 is SGHRS and CDR2 is YFSETQ. Trimming removed 2 bases at V and 0 bases at J, with 9 bases between. CDR3 in DNA: TGCGCCAGCAGCTTACACGGAACCTCCTACGAGCAGTACTTC. As protein: CASSLHGTSYEQYF.

This clonotype has only a few counts. V usage is TRBV6-1 and J usage is TRBJ2-7; possible D gene TRBD2, 6 bases. From germline, CDR1 is MNHNS and CDR2 SASEGT. V lost 6 bases to trimming and J lost 1 base, with 16 bases between them. The CDR3 spans 15 residues. For the CDR3, the DNA is TGTGCCAGCAGCCGCATTGCGGGGCTATCCTACGAGCAGTACTTC. Translated, it gives CASSRIAGLSYEQYF.

This clonotype was recorded at least ten times. An end of the junction differs from the germline gene, which may be a read error. The chain links TRBV29-1 to TRBJ1-2, with TRBD1 identical over 10 bases. Germline lookup yields CDR1 SQVTM and CDR2 ANQGSEA. CDR3 length equals 14 residues. The CDR3 coding sequence is TGCAGCGCCGGAGGACAGGGGGTGGACTATGCCTACACCTTC. Translation: CSAGGQGVDYAYTF.

This rearrangement joins TRBV3-1 to TRBJ2-3; D may match TRBD1 or TRBD2 (5 bases each). CDR1 and CDR2 (germline): LGHDT, YNNKEL (reference sequence). The CDR3 spans 16 residues. Trimming cost V 4 bases and J 5 bases, with 19 bases left between them. This CDR3 reads CASSPTSLRGEDTQYF. In nucleotides, the CDR3 is TGTGCCAGCAGCCCAACCTCCCTCCGAGGGGAAGATACGCAGTATTTT.

This clonotype was counted at least ten times. The chain recombines TRBV5-6 with TRBJ1-1; 7 nucleotides align to TRBD1. Losses at the gene ends were 3 bases for V and 1 base for J; bases not matched to a gene: 12. The CDR3 length is 17 residues. Germline V CDR1 and CDR2: SGHDT, YYEEEE. The CDR3 here is CASSWGPSGTENTEAFF. CDR3 nucleotides: TGTGCCAGCAGCTGGGGGCCGTCCGGGACAGAGAACACTGAAGCTTTCTTT.

This clonotype was counted many times. The chain has TRBV7-9 and TRBJ2-3; unclear D gene. The V end was cut by 1 base, the J end by 0 bases, with 11 bases between. This CDR3 spans 16 amino acids. Germline assignment: CDR1 SEHNR and CDR2 FQNEAQ (reference sequence). CDR3 residues: CASSLVRYLSTDTQYF. The CDR3 DNA is TGTGCCAGCAGCTTAGTCAGATATCTTAGCACAGATACGCAGTATTTT.

This clonotype was seen at least ten times. The chain has TRBV7-6 and TRBJ2-3; D gene unclear. V was trimmed by 1 base and J by 5 bases, leaving 10 bases between them. Germline V gene data show CDR1 as SGHVS and CDR2 as FNYEAQ. The CDR3 is 14 residues long. CDR3 bases: TGTGCCAGCAGCTTAGGCCCCCGACGAGATACGCAGTATTTT. Translated, it gives CASSLGPRRDTQYF.

This clonotype was seen more than once but under ten times. V and J are TRBV18 and TRBJ1-5; the match to TRBD1 covers 12 bases. The CDR3 covers 15 residues. Germline CDR1 reads KGHSH; CDR2 reads LQKENI. J gave up 7 bases and V 5 bases, and 6 bases lay outside the gene matches. The CDR3 nucleotides read TGTGCCAGCTCAACCGGGACAGGGGGCCTCCAGCCCCAGCATTTT. Translation: CASSTGTGGLQPQHF.

In its sample, this clonotype was seen many times. The chain has TRBV2 and TRBJ1-5, with D possibly matching TRBD1 (5 bases). Germline CDR1 SNHLY, CDR2 FYNNEI. This CDR3 contains 15 residues. V dropped 6 bases and J dropped 4 bases, with 16 bases sitting between them. The CDR3 coding sequence is TGTGCCAGCAGCCTCAGAGAGGGACTTAATCAGCCCCAGCATTTT. This gives the protein CASSLREGLNQPQHF.

This clonotype occurred many times. The genes are TRBV7-9 and TRBJ2-7; D not certain. The CDR3 extends over 13 amino acids. Germline V gene sequence: CDR1 SEHNR, CDR2 FQNEAQ (reference sequence). Trimming took off 5 bases at V and 7 bases at J, with 15 bases between the two ends. Here the CDR3 reads CASSRLTRLEQYF. Written as DNA, the CDR3 is TGTGCCAGCAGCCGCCTGACTCGGTTAGAGCAGTACTTC.

This clonotype appeared many times. The rearrangement uses TRBV27 and TRBJ1-6; TRBD1 matches 7 bases. The CDR3 consists of 16 residues. CDR1 and CDR2 (germline): MNHEY, SMNVEV (reference sequence). V lost 4 bases, J lost 7 bases, and 10 bases stayed unmatched. The CDR3 DNA reads as TGTGCCAGCAGTTATCGACAGGGCCGATGGAATTCACCCCTCCACTTT. Protein product: CASSYRQGRWNSPLHF.

This clonotype showed up many times. The chain links TRBV12-3 or TRBV12-4 to TRBJ2-5, with TRBD1 as a possible D gene (6 bases). V gave up 4 bases and J gave up 4 bases, with 16 bases separating them. The CDR3 is 15 amino acids. CDR3 residues: CASSSRGPLGETQYF. The CDR3 coding sequence is TGTGCCAGCAGTTCCAGGGGTCCCTTGGGAGAGACCCAGTACTTC.

In this sample, this clonotype turned up many times. The V call is TRBV4-3, the J call TRBJ2-7; D may match TRBD1 or TRBD2 (5 bases each). Germline CDR1 LGHNA, CDR2 YSLEER. Trimming pared 0 bases from V and 4 bases from J, leaving 16 bases between. The CDR3 consists of 16 residues. CDR3 residues: CASSQDPGGTPYEQYF. In DNA form, the CDR3 reads TGCGCCAGCAGCCAAGATCCTGGGGGAACCCCTTACGAGCAGTACTTC.

This clonotype was recorded at least ten times. J is TRBJ1-4 and V is TRBV28; the D is unclear. CDR1 and CDR2 from the germline V gene are MDHEN and SYDVKM. This CDR3 is 14 amino acids long. V was clipped by 5 bases and J by 8 bases, with 15 bases between them. The CDR3 loop reads CASSPNFAWEKLFF. In nucleotides, the CDR3 is TGTGCCAGCAGTCCCAACTTCGCGTGGGAAAAACTGTTTTTT.

This clonotype was seen repeatedly, ten times or more. The chain's CDR3 is CASSPDGFTFDEQFF. The CDR3 DNA follows: TGCGCCAGCAGCCCGGATGGGTTTACGTTCGATGAGCAGTTCTTC. The chain recombines TRBV5-1 with TRBJ2-1; D gene uncertain. V lost 4 bases and J 8 bases, leaving 19 bases between the germline ends. This CDR3 spans 15 amino acids. Germline V gene lookup returns CDR1 SGHRS and CDR2 YFSETQ.

This clonotype occurred many times. The V call is TRBV7-2, the J call TRBJ1-1, with a weak D call TRBD1 (6 bases). Trimming took off 6 bases at V and 4 bases at J, with 15 bases between the two ends. Germline assignment: CDR1 SGHTA and CDR2 FQGNSA. The CDR3 has 14 residues. The CDR3 DNA sequence: TGTGCCAGCAGACAAGGGGGGTTTAGCACTGAAGCTTTCTTT. Translating gives CASRQGGFSTEAFF.